This T cell receptor (beta chain) was captured by sequencing in a study of T cells after yellow fever vaccination. Study at large: Where fractions had low cell numbers, libraries were prepared from them with the SMART-Seq v4 Ultra Low Input RNA kit.

This clonotype has a handful of counts. The 5'RACE template-switching step produced TCR cDNA and added a universal primer site and UMIs. TCRdb re-analysed the 5' RACE reads in MiXCR, keeping a single row per CDR3 protein. The table records 360,000 or so distinct CDR3 sequences, 11% of them present only once. Looked up from germline, CDR1 is MNHEY and CDR2 is SVGAGI. CDR3 length: 13 amino acids. V trimming: 4 bases; J trimming: 4 bases; junction bases outside the gene matches: 3. The sequence came from a man younger than 35 who received the YFV17D yellow fever vaccine. V is TRBV6-5 and J is TRBJ2-5, with 7 bases fitting TRBD2. The sequencing used PBMCs, collected on the day of the first yellow fever vaccination. This CDR3 is CASSWTSRETQYF. CDR3 nucleotides: TGTGCCAGCAGTTGGACTAGTCGAGAGACCCAGTACTTC.